The source of this T cell receptor (beta chain) is a study of T cell changes during pregnancy in multiple sclerosis. Germline V gene sequence: CDR1 MNHEY, CDR2 SVGAGI. The CDR3 runs 12 residues. With V trimmed by 2 bases and J by 7 bases, 1 base remained unmatched. TCRdb keeps only in-frame clones here, not all; method: immunoSEQ multiplex PCR. The repertoire holds some 66,000 clones, roughly 90% seen once, with approximately 5.7% in the top ten. The TCR sequence derives from a female donor with multiple sclerosis, enrolled in a pregnancy study. The sequencing here drew on CD8+ T cells from peripheral blood mononuclear cells, taken before pregnancy. The genes are TRBV6-5 and TRBJ2-5; TRBD2 matches 7 bases. The CDR3 DNA reads as TGTGCCAGCAGTTACGGGGAGGGGACCCAGTACTTC. It is translated as CASSYGEGTQYF.